This T cell receptor beta chain was observed in a study of early stage breast cancer tumors. In the study overall: Seven or eight ER+/PR+/HER2- tumors were invasive ductal; a few were invasive lobular.

The germline V gene has CDR1 SQVTM and CDR2 ANQGSEA. The ends were cut back, 3 bases at V and 5 bases at J, with 13 bases in the middle. CDR3 length equals 13 residues. Repertoires were generated with immunoSEQ multiplex PCR, while TCRdb's copy carries only in-frame clones and drops some. Among 20,000 to 25,000 clones listed, 70% to 80% were seen once. Study results and limitations: Tumors had 2.5 to 3-fold higher T cell density and higher clonality than adjacent normal breast tissue. Most shared enriched TCRB sequences were commonly generated ones. Tumor and normal breast were distinguished via blood comparison in about 90% of the 16 patients.

With respect to this clone: Its specificity is not known.

The V and J genes are TRBV29-1 and TRBJ2-5, with D maybe TRBD2 (5 bases). This TCR came from a person between 55 and 70 years old with breast cancer. The sequencing sample was made of blood. CDR3 region: CSVEVGRRETQYF. The CDR3 DNA sequence: TGCAGCGTTGAGGTCGGTAGGAGGGAGACCCAGTACTTC.